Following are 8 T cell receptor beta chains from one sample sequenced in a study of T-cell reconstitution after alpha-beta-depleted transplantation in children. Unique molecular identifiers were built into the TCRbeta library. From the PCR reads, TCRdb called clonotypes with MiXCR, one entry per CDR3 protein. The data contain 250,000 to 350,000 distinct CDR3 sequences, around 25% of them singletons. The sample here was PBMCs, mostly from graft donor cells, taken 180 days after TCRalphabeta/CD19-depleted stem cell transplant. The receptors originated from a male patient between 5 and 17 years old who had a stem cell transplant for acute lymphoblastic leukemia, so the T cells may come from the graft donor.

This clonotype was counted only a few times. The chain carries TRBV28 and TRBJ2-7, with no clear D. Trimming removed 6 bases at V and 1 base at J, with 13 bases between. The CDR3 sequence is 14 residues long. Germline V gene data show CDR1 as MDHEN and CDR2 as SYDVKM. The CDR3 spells CASRPSGTSYEQYF. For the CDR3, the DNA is TGTGCCAGCAGACCATCGGGCACTTCCTACGAGCAGTACTTC.

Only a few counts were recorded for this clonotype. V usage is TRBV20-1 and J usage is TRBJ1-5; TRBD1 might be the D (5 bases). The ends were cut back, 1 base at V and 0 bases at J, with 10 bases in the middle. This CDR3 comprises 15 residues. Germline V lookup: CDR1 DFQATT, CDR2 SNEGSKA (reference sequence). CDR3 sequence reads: CSARGQPHSNQPQHF. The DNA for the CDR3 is TGCAGTGCTAGAGGACAGCCCCATAGCAATCAGCCCCAGCATTTT.

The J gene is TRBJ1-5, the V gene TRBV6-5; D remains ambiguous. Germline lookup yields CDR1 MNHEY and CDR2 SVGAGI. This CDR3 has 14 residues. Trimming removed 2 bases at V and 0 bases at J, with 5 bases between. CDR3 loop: CASSYKNSNQPQHF. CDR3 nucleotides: TGTGCCAGCAGTTACAAGAATAGCAATCAGCCCCAGCATTTT.

The CDR3 DNA reads as TGCGCCAGCAGCCGCGAGACTAGTTTCAATGAGCAGTTCTTC. Translated: CASSRETSFNEQFF. The rearrangement links TRBV5-1 to TRBJ2-1; weak D call: TRBD2 (6 bases). V lost 4 bases to trimming and J lost 6 bases, with 14 bases between them. Germline-derived CDR1 and CDR2 are SGHRS and YFSETQ. CDR3 length: 14 residues.

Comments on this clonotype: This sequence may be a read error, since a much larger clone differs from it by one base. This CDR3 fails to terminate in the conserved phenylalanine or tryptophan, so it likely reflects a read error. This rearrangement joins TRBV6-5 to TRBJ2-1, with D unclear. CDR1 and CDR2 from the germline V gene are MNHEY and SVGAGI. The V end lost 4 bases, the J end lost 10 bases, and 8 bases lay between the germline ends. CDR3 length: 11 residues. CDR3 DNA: TGTGCCAGCAGTTCAAGACGGGAGCAGTTCTAC. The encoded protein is CASSSRREQFY.

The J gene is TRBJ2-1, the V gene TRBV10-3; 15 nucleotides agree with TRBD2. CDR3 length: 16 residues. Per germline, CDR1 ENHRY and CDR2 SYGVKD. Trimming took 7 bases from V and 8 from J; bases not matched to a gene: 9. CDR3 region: CAITRGLAGGEDEQFF. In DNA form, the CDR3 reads TGTGCCATCACTAGGGGACTAGCGGGGGGAGAGGATGAGCAGTTCTTC.

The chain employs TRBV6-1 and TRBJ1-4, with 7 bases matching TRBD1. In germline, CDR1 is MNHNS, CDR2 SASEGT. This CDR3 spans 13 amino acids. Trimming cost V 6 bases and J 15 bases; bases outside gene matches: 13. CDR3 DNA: TGTGCCAGCAGGTTTCTAGGGGGCGAGAAGATGTTTTTT. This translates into CASRFLGGEKMFF.

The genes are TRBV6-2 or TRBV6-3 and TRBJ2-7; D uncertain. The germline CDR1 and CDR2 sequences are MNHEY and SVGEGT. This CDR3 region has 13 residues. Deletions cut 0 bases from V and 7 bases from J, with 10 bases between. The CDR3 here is CASSYSTYWEQYF. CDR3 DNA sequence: TGTGCCAGCAGTTACTCGACGTATTGGGAGCAGTACTTC.